This TCR beta chain was recovered during a study of immune evolution from preneoplasia to lung adenocarcinoma. Study-wide points: Normal lung had highest clonality; later lesions appeared denser, more diverse. T cell clonality was higher in KRAS-mutant than EGFR-mutant or wild-type nodules.

Here immunoSEQ multiplex PCR was the method, and the copy in TCRdb shows in-frame clones only, minus some. The table records 30,000 to 45,000 clones, 60% to 75% of them present only once. The V gene end was trimmed by 1 base and the J gene end by 6 bases; junction bases not matched to a gene: 0. CDR3 length equals 15 residues. Germline lookup yields CDR1 LNHDA and CDR2 SQIVND (reference sequence). Patients had resection in Japan or China between about 2014 and 2018. Premalignant or tumor cells were enriched by macro-dissection after pathologic assessment. The table lists this clone with a count of one. Its cognate antigen is unknown.

The sample taken for sequencing was FFPE invasive lung adenocarcinoma tissue. The chain employs TRBV19 and TRBJ2-1; 13 nucleotides line up with TRBD2. This sequence originates from a person aged 55 to 69 with lung adenocarcinoma. CDR3 DNA sequence: TGTGCCAGTAGTATAGGGACTAGCGGGAGCAATGAGCAGTTCTTC. It specifies CASSIGTSGSNEQFF.